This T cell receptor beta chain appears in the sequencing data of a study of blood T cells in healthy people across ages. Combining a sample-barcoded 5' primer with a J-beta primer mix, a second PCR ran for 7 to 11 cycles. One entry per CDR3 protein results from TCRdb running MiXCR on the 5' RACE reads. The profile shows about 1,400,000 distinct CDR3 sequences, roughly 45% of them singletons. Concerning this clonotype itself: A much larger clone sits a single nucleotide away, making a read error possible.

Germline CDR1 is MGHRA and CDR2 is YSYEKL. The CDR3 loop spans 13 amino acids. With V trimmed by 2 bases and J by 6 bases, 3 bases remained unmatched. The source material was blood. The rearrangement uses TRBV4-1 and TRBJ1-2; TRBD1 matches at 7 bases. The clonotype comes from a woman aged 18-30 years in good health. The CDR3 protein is CASSQQGDHGYTF. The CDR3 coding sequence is TGCGCCAGCAGCCAACAGGGGGACCATGGCTACACCTTC.